The 22 T cell receptor beta chains reported below all come from one sample, sequenced in a study of shared clonotypes between healthy human individuals (dated by TCRdb to 2018 to 2020). The library relied on the immunoSEQ multiplex PCR assay. TCRdb provides this immuneACCESS table in a form limited to in-frame rearrangements. Some clones are lacking; in checked studies, under half of them reflect an unresolved V gene, and why the rest are absent is not known. This sample has roughly 2.4 million clones in its table, and around 95% of those were observed once. The top ten hold about 0.13% of the sample. The sequencing input was naive CD4+ T cells sorted from blood. According to the study, the label for this sample's cell subset or site signals: CD45RA+ positively selected. The origin of the receptors is a man aged 18 to 30 in good health.

The chain couples TRBV5-1 to TRBJ1-1, with D perhaps matching TRBD1 (5 bases). Germline values: CDR1 SGHRS, CDR2 YFSETQ. CDR3 length: 13 residues. Trimming cost V 4 bases and J 7 bases, with 14 bases left between them. CDR3 coding DNA: TGCGCCAGCAGCGTGGAGGGGACGGGTGAAGCTTTCTTT. It translates to CASSVEGTGEAFF.

The chain has TRBV7-9 and TRBJ1-2; D gene uncertain. In germline, CDR1 is SEHNR, CDR2 FQNEAQ (reference sequence). V was clipped by 4 bases and J by 4 bases, with 16 bases between them. The length of the CDR3 is 15 residues. The CDR3 reads CASSSLLGGVYGYTF. As DNA, the CDR3 is TGTGCCAGCAGCTCCCTACTGGGCGGAGTCTATGGCTACACCTTC.

V is TRBV4-1 and J is TRBJ2-3; TRBD2 matches 8 bases. The CDR3 runs 18 residues. Germline CDR1 and CDR2: MGHRA and YSYEKL. With V trimmed by 1 base and J by 1 base, 10 bases remained unmatched. CDR3 sequence (DNA): TGCGCCAGCAGCCAAGCGGGGGGGATTAGACGGCGCACAGATACGCAGTATTTT. It yields the protein CASSQAGGIRRRTDTQYF.

The chain is built from TRBV18 and TRBJ1-2; D uncertain. The CDR3 is 13 amino acids. Trimming cost V 6 bases and J 4 bases, with 12 bases left between them. Germline V gene data show CDR1 as KGHSH and CDR2 as LQKENI. CDR3 residues: CASSPTTGYGYTF. In DNA, the CDR3 is TGTGCCAGCTCCCCTACGACGGGCTATGGCTACACCTTC.

V usage is TRBV5-6 and J usage is TRBJ2-5, with D possibly being TRBD1 (5 bases). The CDR3 totals 14 residues. Trimming took off 2 bases at V and 1 base at J, with 9 bases between the two ends. Germline CDR1 reads SGHDT; CDR2 reads YYEEEE. The CDR3 spells CASSFAGFQETQYF. As DNA, the CDR3 is TGTGCCAGCAGCTTCGCAGGGTTCCAAGAGACCCAGTACTTC.

The rearrangement uses TRBV5-6 and TRBJ1-3; the D gene is possibly TRBD1 (6 bases). Germline V gene sequence: CDR1 SGHDT, CDR2 YYEEEE. The V end was cut by 4 bases, the J end by 4 bases, with 18 bases between. This CDR3 has 16 amino acids. The CDR3 bases are TGTGCCAGCAGCGGCCGGGACACCTTCCCCGGAAACACCATATATTTT. Amino acids: CASSGRDTFPGNTIYF.

V is TRBV6-5 and J is TRBJ2-7; weak D call: TRBD2 (6 bases). This CDR3 has 12 residues. The V end was cut by 4 bases, the J end by 7 bases, with 11 bases between. The germline V gene has CDR1 MNHEY and CDR2 SVGAGI. Here the CDR3 reads CASSLTRREQYF. CDR3 DNA sequence: TGTGCCAGCAGTTTGACTAGACGGGAGCAGTACTTC.

The genes are TRBV28 and TRBJ2-5; D is perhaps TRBD1 (6 bases). The V gene's germline CDR1 is MDHEN and CDR2 SYDVKM. The CDR3 is made up of 15 amino acids. Trimming removed 5 bases at V and 1 base at J, with 14 bases between. CDR3 protein: CASSSFTGSQETQYF. The CDR3 bases are TGTGCCAGCAGTAGCTTTACAGGGTCCCAAGAGACCCAGTACTTC. Supplemented by reference TRBV28 and TRBJ2-5, the full variable domain reads DVKVTQSSRYLVKRTGEKVFLECVQDMDHENMFWYRQDPGLGLRLIYFSYDVKMKEKGDIPEGYSVSREKKERFSLILESASTNQTSMYLCASSSFTGSQETQYFGPGTRLLVL.

On this clone: Distinct nucleotide sequences in the sample also encode this CDR3. This sequence joins TRBV5-1 and TRBJ1-6; D gene uncertain. V lost 0 bases and J lost 8, with 9 bases in between. The CDR3 covers 14 residues. Germline lookup yields CDR1 SGHRS and CDR2 YFSETQ. The CDR3 DNA sequence: TGCGCCAGCAGCTTGGCCCCCAGAGATTCACCCCTCCACTTT. Protein sequence: CASSLAPRDSPLHF. Based on the CDR3 plus reference TRBV5-1 and TRBJ1-6, the full variable domain is KAGVTQTPRYLIKTRGQQVTLSCSPISGHRSVSWYQQTPGQGLQFLFEYFSETQRNKGNFPGRFSGRQFSNSRSEMNVSTLELGDSALYLCASSLAPRDSPLHFGNGTRLTVT.

The chain joins TRBV9 to TRBJ2-5; 8 nucleotides line up with TRBD1. In germline, CDR1 is SGDLS, CDR2 YYNGEE. The CDR3 is 13 residues long. The V segment lost 5 bases and the J segment 2 bases; nucleotides outside the gene matches: 2. As DNA, the CDR3 is TGTGCCAGCAGTCGACAGGGGCAAGAGACCCAGTACTTC. Protein: CASSRQGQETQYF.

Only a few counts were recorded for this clone. The chain has TRBV10-1 and TRBJ2-7; TRBD1 aligns across 8 bases. Germline V gene lookup returns CDR1 WNHNN and CDR2 SYGVQD (reference sequence). V was pared by 0 bases and J by 13 bases, with 5 bases of the junction left unmatched. The CDR3 length is 12 residues. The CDR3 reads CASSESGTGLYF. DNA for the CDR3: TGCGCCAGCAGTGAGTCGGGGACAGGTCTCTACTTC.

The J gene is TRBJ2-5, the V gene TRBV11-2, with 9 nucleotides matching TRBD1. The CDR3 consists of 15 residues. The germline V gene has CDR1 SGHAT and CDR2 FQNNGV. Trimming at V came to 3 bases and at J to 4 bases, leaving 6 bases not matched to a gene. The CDR3 DNA reads as TGTGCCAGCAGCTTCCTAGAGGACAGGGGAGAGACCCAGTACTTC. The encoded protein is CASSFLEDRGETQYF.

This sequence joins TRBV5-1 and TRBJ2-1; 7 bases match TRBD1. The CDR3 spans 13 residues. Trimming at V came to 5 bases and at J to 9 bases, leaving 8 bases not matched to a gene. Per the germline V gene, CDR1 is SGHRS and CDR2 is YFSETQ. The CDR3 bases are TGCGCCAGCAGACGAACAGGGGCACCTGAGCAGTTCTTC. Protein sequence: CASRRTGAPEQFF. Full variable domain (outside the CDR3, taken from reference TRBV5-1 and TRBJ2-1): KAGVTQTPRYLIKTRGQQVTLSCSPISGHRSVSWYQQTPGQGLQFLFEYFSETQRNKGNFPGRFSGRQFSNSRSEMNVSTLELGDSALYLCASRRTGAPEQFFGPGTRLTVL.

The J gene is TRBJ1-5, the V gene TRBV7-2, with unresolved D. Per the germline V gene, CDR1 is SGHTA and CDR2 is FQGNSA. This CDR3 has 15 residues. V gave up 0 bases and J gave up 1 base, with 7 bases separating them. The DNA for the CDR3 is TGTGCCAGCAGCTTAGCTTGGCAAAGCAATCAGCCCCAGCATTTT. It translates to CASSLAWQSNQPQHF.

The V gene is TRBV7-9, the J gene TRBJ2-7; a possible D gene is TRBD1 (5 bases). V was shortened by 8 bases and J by 4 bases, with 15 bases between the two germline ends. The CDR3 is made up of 13 amino acids. Germline-derived CDR1 and CDR2 are SEHNR and FQNEAQ (reference sequence). The CDR3 nucleotides read TGTGCCAGCGGTTCGGGCAGGGAATACGAGCAGTACTTC. Translating it yields CASGSGREYEQYF.

V gene TRBV2 combines with J gene TRBJ2-3; D gene uncertain. V gave up 7 bases and J gave up 7 bases, with 12 bases separating them. Germline V gene lookup returns CDR1 SNHLY and CDR2 FYNNEI. The CDR3 length is 12 residues. The CDR3 is CASTISLYTQYF. The CDR3, as DNA: TGTGCCAGCACCATATCTCTCTATACGCAGTATTTT.

Concerning this clone itself: One end of the junction varies from germline; a read error may be responsible. The rearrangement links TRBV9 to TRBJ2-1; 8 bases align to TRBD2. From germline, CDR1 is SGDLS and CDR2 YYNGEE. The CDR3 covers 16 residues. CDR3 loop: CASSPWTSRSFNGQFF. As DNA, the CDR3 is TGTGCCAGCAGCCCCTGGACTAGCCGGTCATTCAATGGGCAGTTCTTC.

V gene TRBV5-1 combines with J gene TRBJ2-4, with D unresolved. Germline CDR1 and CDR2: SGHRS and YFSETQ. The CDR3 is made up of 16 amino acids. The V end lost 1 base, the J end lost 0 bases, and 11 bases lay between the germline ends. The CDR3, as DNA: TGCGCCAGCAGCTTGAGCCCTTTCCTAGCCAAAAACATTCAGTACTTC. Protein sequence: CASSLSPFLAKNIQYF.

The rearrangement links TRBV6-1 to TRBJ2-7; D is ambiguous. CDR1 MNHNS and CDR2 SASEGT come from the germline V gene. The CDR3 spans 12 residues. The V end was cut by 2 bases, the J end by 4 bases, with 6 bases between. The CDR3 DNA reads TGTGCCAGCAGTGAACCCCGTTACGAGCAGTACTTC. Amino acids: CASSEPRYEQYF.

The genes are TRBV6-4 and TRBJ1-1, with D perhaps TRBD1 (6 bases). CDR3 length: 14 amino acids. CDR1 and CDR2 (germline): MRHNA, SNTAGT. V lost 6 bases and J lost 2, with 13 bases in between. The CDR3 DNA sequence: TGTGCCAGCAGATTACAGGGTGGAAACACTGAAGCTTTCTTT. This gives the protein CASRLQGGNTEAFF.

This sequence joins TRBV4-1 and TRBJ2-7, with a weak D call TRBD1 (6 bases). The CDR3 has 14 amino acids. Germline V gene lookup returns CDR1 MGHRA and CDR2 YSYEKL. Between the trimmed V and J ends, which lost 1 base and 0 bases, there was a span of 7 bases. The CDR3 loop reads CASSQAQGSYEQYF. In DNA form, the CDR3 reads TGCGCCAGCAGCCAAGCACAGGGCTCCTACGAGCAGTACTTC.

The rearrangement links TRBV29-1 to TRBJ2-3; D is undetermined. Looked up from germline, CDR1 is SQVTM and CDR2 is ANQGSEA. The CDR3 totals 14 residues. V lost 5 bases and J lost 1, with 13 bases in between. The CDR3 DNA follows: TGCAGCGTTCGGAGTGTTCCCGGCACAGATACGCAGTATTTT. This sequence encodes CSVRSVPGTDTQYF.